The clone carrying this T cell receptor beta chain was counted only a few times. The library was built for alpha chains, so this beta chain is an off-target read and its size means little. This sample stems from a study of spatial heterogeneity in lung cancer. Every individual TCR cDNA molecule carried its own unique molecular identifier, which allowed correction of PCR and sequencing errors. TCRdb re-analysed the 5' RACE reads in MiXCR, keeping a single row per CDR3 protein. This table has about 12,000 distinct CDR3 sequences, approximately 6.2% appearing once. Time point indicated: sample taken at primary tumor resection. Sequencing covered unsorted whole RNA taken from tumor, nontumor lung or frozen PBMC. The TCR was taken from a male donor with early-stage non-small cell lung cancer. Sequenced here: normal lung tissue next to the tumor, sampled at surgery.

The CDR3 protein is CASSSRLRETQYF. For the CDR3, the DNA is TGTGCCAGCAGTTCCAGGTTACGCGAGACCCAGTACTTC. This chain links TRBV12-3 or TRBV12-4 with TRBJ2-5; no definite D call. Trimming removed 4 bases at V and 5 bases at J, with 11 bases between. The CDR3 runs to 13 residues.